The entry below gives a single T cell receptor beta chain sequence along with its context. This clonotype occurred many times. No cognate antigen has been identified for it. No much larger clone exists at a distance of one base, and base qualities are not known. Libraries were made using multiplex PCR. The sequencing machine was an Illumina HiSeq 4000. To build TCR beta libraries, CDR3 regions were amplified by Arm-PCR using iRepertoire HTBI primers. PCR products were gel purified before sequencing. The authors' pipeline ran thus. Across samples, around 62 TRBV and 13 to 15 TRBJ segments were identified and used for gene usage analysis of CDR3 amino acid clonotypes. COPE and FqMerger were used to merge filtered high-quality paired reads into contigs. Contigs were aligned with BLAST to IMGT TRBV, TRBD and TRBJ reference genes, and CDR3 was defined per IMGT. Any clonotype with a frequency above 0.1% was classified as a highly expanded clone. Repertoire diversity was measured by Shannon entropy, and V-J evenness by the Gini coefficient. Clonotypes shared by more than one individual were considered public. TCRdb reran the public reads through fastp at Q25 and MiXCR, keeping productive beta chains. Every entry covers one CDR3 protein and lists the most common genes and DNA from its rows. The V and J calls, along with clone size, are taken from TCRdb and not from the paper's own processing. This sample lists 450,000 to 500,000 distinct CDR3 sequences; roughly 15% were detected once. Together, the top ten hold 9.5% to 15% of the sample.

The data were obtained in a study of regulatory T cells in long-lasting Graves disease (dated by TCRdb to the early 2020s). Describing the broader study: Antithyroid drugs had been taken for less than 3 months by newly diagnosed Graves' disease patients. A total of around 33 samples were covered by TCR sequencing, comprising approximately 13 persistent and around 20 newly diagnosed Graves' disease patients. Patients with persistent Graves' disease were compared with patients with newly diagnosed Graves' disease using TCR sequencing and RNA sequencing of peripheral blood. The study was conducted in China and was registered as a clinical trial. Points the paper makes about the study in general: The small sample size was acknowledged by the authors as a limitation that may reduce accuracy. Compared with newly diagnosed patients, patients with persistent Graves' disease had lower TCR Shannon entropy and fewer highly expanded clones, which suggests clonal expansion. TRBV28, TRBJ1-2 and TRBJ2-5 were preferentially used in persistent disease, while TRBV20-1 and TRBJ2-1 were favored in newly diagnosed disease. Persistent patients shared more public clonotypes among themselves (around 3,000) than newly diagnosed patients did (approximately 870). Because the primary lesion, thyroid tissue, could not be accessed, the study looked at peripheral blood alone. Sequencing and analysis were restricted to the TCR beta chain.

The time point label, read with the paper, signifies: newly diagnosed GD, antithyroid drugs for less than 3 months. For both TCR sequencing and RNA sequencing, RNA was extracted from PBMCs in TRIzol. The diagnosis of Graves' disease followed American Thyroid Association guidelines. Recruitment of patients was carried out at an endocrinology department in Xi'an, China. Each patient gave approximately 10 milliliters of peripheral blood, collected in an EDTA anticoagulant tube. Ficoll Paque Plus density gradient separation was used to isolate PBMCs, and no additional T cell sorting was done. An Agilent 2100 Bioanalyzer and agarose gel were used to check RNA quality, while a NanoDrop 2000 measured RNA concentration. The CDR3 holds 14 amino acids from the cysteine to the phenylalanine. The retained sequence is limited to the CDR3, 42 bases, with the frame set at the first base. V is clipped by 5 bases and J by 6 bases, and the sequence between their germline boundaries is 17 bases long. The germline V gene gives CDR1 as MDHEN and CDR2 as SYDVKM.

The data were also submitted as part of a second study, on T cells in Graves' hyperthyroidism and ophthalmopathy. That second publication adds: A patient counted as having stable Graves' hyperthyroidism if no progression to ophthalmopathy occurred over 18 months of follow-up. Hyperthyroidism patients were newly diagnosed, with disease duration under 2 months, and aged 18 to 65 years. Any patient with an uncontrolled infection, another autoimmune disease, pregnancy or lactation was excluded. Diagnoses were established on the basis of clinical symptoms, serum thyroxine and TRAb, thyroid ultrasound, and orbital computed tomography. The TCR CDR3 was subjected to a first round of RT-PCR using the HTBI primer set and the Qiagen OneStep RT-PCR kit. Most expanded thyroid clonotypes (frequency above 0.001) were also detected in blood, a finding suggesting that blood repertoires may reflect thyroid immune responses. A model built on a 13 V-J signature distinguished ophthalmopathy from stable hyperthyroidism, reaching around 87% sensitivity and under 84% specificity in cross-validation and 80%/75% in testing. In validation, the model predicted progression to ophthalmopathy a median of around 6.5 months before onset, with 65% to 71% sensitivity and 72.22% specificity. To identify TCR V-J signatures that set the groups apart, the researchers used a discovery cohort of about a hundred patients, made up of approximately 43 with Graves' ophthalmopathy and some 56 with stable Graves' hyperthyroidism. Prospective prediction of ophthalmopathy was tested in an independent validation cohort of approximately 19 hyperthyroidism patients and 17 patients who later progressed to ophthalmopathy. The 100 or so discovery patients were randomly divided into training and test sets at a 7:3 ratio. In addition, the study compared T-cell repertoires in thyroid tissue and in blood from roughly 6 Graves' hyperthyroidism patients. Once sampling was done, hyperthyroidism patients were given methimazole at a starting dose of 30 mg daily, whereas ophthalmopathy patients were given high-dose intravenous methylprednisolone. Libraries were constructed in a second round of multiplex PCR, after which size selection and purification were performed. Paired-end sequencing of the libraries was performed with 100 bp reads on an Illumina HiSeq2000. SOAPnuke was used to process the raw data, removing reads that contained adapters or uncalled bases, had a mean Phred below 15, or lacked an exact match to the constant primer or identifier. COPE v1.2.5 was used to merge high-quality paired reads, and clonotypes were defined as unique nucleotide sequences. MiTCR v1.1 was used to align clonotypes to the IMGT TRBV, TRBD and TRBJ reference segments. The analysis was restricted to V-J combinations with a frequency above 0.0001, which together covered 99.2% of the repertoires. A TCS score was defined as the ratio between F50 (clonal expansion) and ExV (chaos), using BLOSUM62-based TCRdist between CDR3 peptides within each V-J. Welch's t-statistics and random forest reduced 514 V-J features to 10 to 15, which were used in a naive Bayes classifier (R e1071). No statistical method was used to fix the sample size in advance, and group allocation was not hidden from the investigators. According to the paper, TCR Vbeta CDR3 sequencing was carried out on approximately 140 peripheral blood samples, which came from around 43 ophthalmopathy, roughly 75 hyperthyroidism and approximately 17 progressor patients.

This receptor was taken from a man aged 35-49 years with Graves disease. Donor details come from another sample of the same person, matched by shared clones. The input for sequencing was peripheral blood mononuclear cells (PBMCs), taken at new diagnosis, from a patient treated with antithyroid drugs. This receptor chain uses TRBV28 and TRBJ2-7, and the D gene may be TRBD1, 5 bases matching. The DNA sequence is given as TGTGCCAGCAGTCCCCCCAGGGAAGGGGCCGAGCAGTACTTC. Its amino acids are CASSPPREGAEQYF.